This T cell receptor (beta chain) stems from a study of blood T cell repertoires in COVID-19. The table came from immunoSEQ multiplex PCR; TCRdb's copy has only in-frame clones and leaves some out. The table shows roughly 160,000 clones, with around 84% occurring only once. CDR3 length: 13 amino acids. Germline loops: CDR1 SNHLY, CDR2 FYNNEI. The V end was cut by 8 bases, the J end by 1 base, with 11 bases between. J is TRBJ1-1 and V is TRBV2; D gene unclear. Input material: peripheral blood. This TCR was sampled from a man between 50 and 59 years old with active or convalescent COVID-19. The CDR3 DNA is TGTGCCAGCGAAGTGGCCACGAACACTGAAGCTTTCTTT. Its translation: CASEVATNTEAFF.